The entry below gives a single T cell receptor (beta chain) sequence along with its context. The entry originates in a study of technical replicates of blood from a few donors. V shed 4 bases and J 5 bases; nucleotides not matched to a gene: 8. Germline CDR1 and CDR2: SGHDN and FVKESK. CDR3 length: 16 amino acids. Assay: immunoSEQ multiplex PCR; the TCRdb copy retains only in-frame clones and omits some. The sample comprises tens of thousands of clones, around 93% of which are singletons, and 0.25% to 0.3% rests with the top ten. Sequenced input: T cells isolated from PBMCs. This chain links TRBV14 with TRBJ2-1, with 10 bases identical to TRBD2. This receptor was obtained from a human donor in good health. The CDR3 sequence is CASSPPASGGNNEQFF. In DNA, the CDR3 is TGTGCCAGCAGCCCCCCCGCTAGCGGGGGTAACAATGAGCAGTTCTTC.